This section outlines one T cell receptor beta chain sequence together with its context. Treatment noted: roughly 19 received Ad26.COV2.S at low or high dose, single or two shots; several received placebo; per-sample allocation not given. Samples analyzed were those drawn on day 63 after the first vaccine or placebo injection. The source of the sample is a study of Ad26.COV2.S vaccination and SARS-CoV-2 variants. Libraries were prepared by immunoSEQ multiplex PCR; TCRdb keeps only in-frame clonotypes and omits some of them. The sample lists just over 350,000 clones, about 85% occurring once. Specimen: peripheral blood, collected in a trial of Ad26.COV2.S vaccine versus placebo. This receptor was obtained from a person aged 18-65 years who received the Ad26.COV2.S COVID-19 vaccine or a placebo.

Written as DNA, the CDR3 is TGTGCCTTAACTAGCGGGAGGGCCTGGGAGACCCAGTACTTC. This codes for CALTSGRAWETQYF. The chain carries TRBV30 and TRBJ2-5; 13 positions agree with TRBD2. With 7 bases clipped from V and 5 bases from J, the junction kept 7 bases outside the gene matches. Germline CDR1 GTSNPN, CDR2 SVGIG (reference sequence). CDR3 size: 14 residues.